Shown below are 9 T cell receptor beta chains from a single sample sequenced in a study of T cell repertoires in cytomegalovirus infection. These TCRs' antigens remain unknown. MiXCR, run by TCRdb on the reads, gives a single entry per CDR3 protein. Here the sample spans 150,000 or so distinct CDR3 sequences, 20% to 25% being singletons. Sequencing used CD8+ T cells from cultured PBMCs, obtained from culture after CMV antigen stimulation. These receptors were taken from a human donor in good health (CMV status not recorded). Some clones in this sample may be carry-over from other donors' samples.

This clonotype turned up a few times. V gene TRBV4-2 combines with J gene TRBJ1-1; 11 nucleotides match TRBD1. The CDR3 contains 15 residues. CDR1 is LGHNA and CDR2 is YNFKEQ in the germline V gene. The junction had 4 bases not matched to a gene; V was cut back by 3 bases and J by 4 bases. The chain's CDR3 is CASSHSGTGGTEAFF. CDR3 bases: TGTGCCAGCAGCCATTCCGGGACAGGGGGCACTGAAGCTTTCTTT.

V usage is TRBV7-9 and J usage is TRBJ1-3; D is ambiguous. CDR3 size: 15 residues. Germline V gives CDR1 SEHNR, CDR2 FQNEAQ (reference sequence). V was cut by 1 base and J by 0 bases, with 7 bases left in between. The CDR3, as DNA: TGTGCCAGCAGCTTAGGGTCGAGCTCTGGAAACACCATATATTTT. Translating gives CASSLGSSSGNTIYF.

The J gene is TRBJ1-1, the V gene TRBV27; D remains ambiguous. Trimming stripped 3 bases from V and 4 bases from J, with 9 bases between. CDR1 is MNHEY, CDR2 SMNVEV, per germline (reference sequence). The CDR3 spans 13 residues. The CDR3 loop is CASSLAMGTEAFF. Here the CDR3 DNA reads TGTGCCAGCAGTTTGGCGATGGGCACTGAAGCTTTCTTT.

In its sample, this clonotype was seen a few times. The gene calls are TRBV7-9 and TRBJ2-2, with D maybe TRBD2 (5 bases). The CDR3 is 16 residues long. The ends were cut back, 1 base at V and 0 bases at J, with 9 bases in the middle. Germline V gene data show CDR1 as SEHNR and CDR2 as FQNEAQ (reference sequence). CDR3 bases: TGTGCCAGCAGCTTAGGAGGGAGAACGAACACCGGGGAGCTGTTTTTT. Amino acids: CASSLGGRTNTGELFF.

This clonotype was counted only a few times. V and J are TRBV6-6 and TRBJ1-1, with 7 nucleotides matching TRBD1. CDR1 and CDR2 (germline): MNHNY, SVGAGI (reference sequence). There are 14 residues in the CDR3. Trimming at V came to 5 bases and at J to 4 bases, leaving 7 bases not matched to a gene. The CDR3 DNA sequence: TGTGCCAGCAGTGATGGGGACAGAATCACTGAAGCTTTCTTT. Translated: CASSDGDRITEAFF.

The genes are TRBV12-3 or TRBV12-4 and TRBJ2-7; 7 bases fit TRBD1. J lost 3 bases, V lost 3 bases, and 11 bases had no gene match. This CDR3 is built from 16 residues. CDR3 sequence: CASSFALTGVNYEQYF. CDR3 sequence (DNA): TGTGCCAGCAGTTTTGCTTTAACAGGGGTAAACTACGAGCAGTACTTC.

Only a few counts were recorded for this clonotype. The chain joins TRBV7-9 to TRBJ1-3; 11 bases match TRBD1. Trimming took 6 bases from V and 8 from J; bases not matched to a gene: 6. Germline CDR1 reads SEHNR; CDR2 reads FQNEAQ (reference sequence). This CDR3 is 14 amino acids long. CDR3 sequence reads: CASSTGQGAYTIYF. In nucleotides, the CDR3 is TGTGCCAGCAGTACAGGACAGGGGGCGTACACCATATATTTT.

This clonotype was detected only a few times. The chain has TRBV20-1 and TRBJ2-7; TRBD1 aligns across 10 bases. CDR3 length: 13 amino acids. The germline V gene encodes CDR1 DFQATT and CDR2 SNEGSKA (reference sequence). Trimming cost V 5 bases and J 7 bases; bases outside gene matches: 8. CDR3 nucleotides: TGCAGTGCTTGGGACAGGGGTCTGGGGGAGCAGTACTTC. Protein sequence: CSAWDRGLGEQYF.

In this sample, this clonotype turned up a few times. The CDR3 nucleotides are TGTGCCAGCAGAGGGGGACAGGGTGGGGGACAGCCCCAGCATTTT. Translation: CASRGGQGGGQPQHF. J is TRBJ1-5 and V is TRBV28; 9 nucleotides line up with TRBD1. Germline trimming cut 6 bases from V and 7 bases from J; bases unmatched to any gene: 10. This CDR3 has 15 residues. Germline CDR1 and CDR2: MDHEN and SYDVKM.